This T cell receptor beta chain was captured in a study of blood T cell repertoires in COVID-19. Trimming cost V 4 bases and J 0 bases, with 12 bases left between them. The germline gives CDR1 SGHAT, CDR2 FQNNGV. There are 15 residues in the CDR3. This table comes from immunoSEQ multiplex PCR, and its TCRdb copy is limited to in-frame clones, with some not included. The sample includes some 87,000 clones, over 70% of them seen just once. The TCR comes from a man aged 50-60 years who had recovered from COVID-19. The sequenced sample was peripheral blood. The J gene is TRBJ1-1, the V gene TRBV11-2; TRBD1 is a possible D gene (6 bases). The CDR3 DNA reads as TGTGCCAGCAGCTCACAGGGATGGCTGAACACTGAAGCTTTCTTT. It yields the protein CASSSQGWLNTEAFF. Using reference TRBV11-2 and TRBJ1-1 for the parts outside the CDR3, the full variable domain is EAGVAQSPRYKIIEKRQSVAFWCNPISGHATLYWYQQILGQGPKLLIQFQNNGVVDDSQLPKDRFSAERLKGVDSTLKIQPAKLEDSAVYLCASSSQGWLNTEAFFGQGTRLTVV.